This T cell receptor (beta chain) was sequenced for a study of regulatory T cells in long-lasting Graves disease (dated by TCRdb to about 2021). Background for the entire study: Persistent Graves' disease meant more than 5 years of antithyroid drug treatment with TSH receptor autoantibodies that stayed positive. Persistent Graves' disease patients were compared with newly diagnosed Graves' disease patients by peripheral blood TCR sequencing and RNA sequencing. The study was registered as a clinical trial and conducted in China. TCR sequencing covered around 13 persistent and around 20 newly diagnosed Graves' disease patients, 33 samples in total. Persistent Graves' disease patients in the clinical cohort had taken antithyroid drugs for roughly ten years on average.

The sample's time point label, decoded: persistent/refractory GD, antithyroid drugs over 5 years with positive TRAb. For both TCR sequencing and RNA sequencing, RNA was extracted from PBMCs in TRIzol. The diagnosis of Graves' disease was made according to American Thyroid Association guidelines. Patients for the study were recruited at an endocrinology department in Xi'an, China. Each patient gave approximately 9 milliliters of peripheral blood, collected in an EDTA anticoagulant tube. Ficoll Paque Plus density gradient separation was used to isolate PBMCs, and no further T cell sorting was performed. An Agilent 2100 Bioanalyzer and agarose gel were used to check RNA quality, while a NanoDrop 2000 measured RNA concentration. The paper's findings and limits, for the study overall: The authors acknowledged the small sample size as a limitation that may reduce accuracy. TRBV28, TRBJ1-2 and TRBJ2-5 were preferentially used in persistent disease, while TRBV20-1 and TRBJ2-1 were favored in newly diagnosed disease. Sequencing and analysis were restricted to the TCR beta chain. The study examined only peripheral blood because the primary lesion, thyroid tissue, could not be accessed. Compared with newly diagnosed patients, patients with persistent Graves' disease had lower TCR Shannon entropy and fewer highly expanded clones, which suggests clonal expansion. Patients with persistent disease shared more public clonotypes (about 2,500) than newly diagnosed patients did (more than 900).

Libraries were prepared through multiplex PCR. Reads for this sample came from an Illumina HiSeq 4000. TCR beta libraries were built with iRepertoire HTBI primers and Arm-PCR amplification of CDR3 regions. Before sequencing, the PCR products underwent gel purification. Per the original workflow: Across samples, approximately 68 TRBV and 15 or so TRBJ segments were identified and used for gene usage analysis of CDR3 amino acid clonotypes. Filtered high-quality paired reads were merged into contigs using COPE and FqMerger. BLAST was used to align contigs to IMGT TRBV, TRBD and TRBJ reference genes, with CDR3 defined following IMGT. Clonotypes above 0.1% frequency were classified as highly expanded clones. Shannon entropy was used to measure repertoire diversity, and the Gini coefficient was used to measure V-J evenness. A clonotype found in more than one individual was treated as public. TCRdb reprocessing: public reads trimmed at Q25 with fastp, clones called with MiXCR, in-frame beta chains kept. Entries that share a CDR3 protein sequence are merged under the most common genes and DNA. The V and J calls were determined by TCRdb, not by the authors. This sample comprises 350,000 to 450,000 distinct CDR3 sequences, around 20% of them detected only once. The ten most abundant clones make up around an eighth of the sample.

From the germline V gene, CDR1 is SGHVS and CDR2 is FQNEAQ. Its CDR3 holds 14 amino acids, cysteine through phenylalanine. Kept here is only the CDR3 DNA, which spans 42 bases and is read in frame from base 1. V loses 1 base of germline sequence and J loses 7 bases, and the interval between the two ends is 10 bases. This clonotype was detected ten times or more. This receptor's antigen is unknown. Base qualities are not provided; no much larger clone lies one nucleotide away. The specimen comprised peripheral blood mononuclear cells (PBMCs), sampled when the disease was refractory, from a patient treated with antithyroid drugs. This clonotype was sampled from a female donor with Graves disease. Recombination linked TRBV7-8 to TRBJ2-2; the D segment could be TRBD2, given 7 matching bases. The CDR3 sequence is CASSLGGGGGELFF. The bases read TGTGCCAGCAGCTTAGGAGGGGGGGGCGGGGAGCTGTTTTTT. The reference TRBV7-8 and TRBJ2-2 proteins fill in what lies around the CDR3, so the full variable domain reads GAGVSQSPRYKVAKRGQDVALRCDPISGHVSLFWYQQALGQGPEFLTYFQNEAQLDKSGLPSDRFFAERPEGSVSTLKIQRTQQEDSAVYLCASSLGGGGGELFFGEGSRLTVL.